These 9 T cell receptor beta chains were all obtained from the same sample, sequenced in a study of post-analysis software for immune sequencing data. Broader study findings: Elevated frequency relative to controls characterized four to six TRBV segments in patients, TRBV5-6, TRBV5-1 and TRBV20-1 among them.

For these receptors, no antigen is known. Unique-molecular-identifier-tagged TCR beta cDNA libraries were used. TCRdb re-derived calls from the PCR reads in MiXCR, one entry per CDR3 protein. The table includes about 430,000 distinct CDR3 sequences, approximately 39% detected once. Sample: blood. The receptors were gathered from a girl under 10 years old with multiple sclerosis.

This clonotype was detected a few times. This chain connects TRBV12-3 or TRBV12-4 to TRBJ2-3; a possible D gene is TRBD1 (6 bases). CDR3 length equals 15 residues. The V end lost 6 bases, the J end lost 6 bases, and 19 bases lay between the germline ends. The chain's CDR3 is CASRTGTSNVDTQYF. CDR3 sequence (DNA): TGTGCCAGCAGGACCGGGACAAGTAACGTCGATACGCAGTATTTT.

This clonotype was seen only a few times. The V gene is TRBV13, the J gene TRBJ2-5, with D possibly matching TRBD2 (5 bases). Germline CDR1 PRHDT, CDR2 FYEKMQ (reference sequence). V lost 2 bases to trimming and J lost 4 bases, with 11 bases between them. The length of the CDR3 is 14 residues. The DNA for the CDR3 is TGTGCCAGCAGCTTATTCCCACTAGGAGAGACCCAGTACTTC. Its protein is CASSLFPLGETQYF.

V gene TRBV4-1 combines with J gene TRBJ2-1; 9 nucleotides line up with TRBD2. The germline V gene has CDR1 MGHRA and CDR2 YSYEKL. The CDR3 loop spans 15 amino acids. With 3 bases clipped from V and 7 bases from J, the junction kept 7 bases outside the gene matches. As DNA, the CDR3 is TGCGCCAGCAGCCATCCGGGACTAGCTCAGAATGAGCAGTTCTTC. This sequence encodes CASSHPGLAQNEQFF.

V gene TRBV12-3 or TRBV12-4 combines with J gene TRBJ2-7; TRBD1 agrees at 7 bases. After removal of 2 bases from V and 2 bases from J, the junction contained 6 bases not matched to a gene. This CDR3 comprises 15 residues. This CDR3 is CASSLRGQGPYEQYF. CDR3 nucleotide sequence: TGTGCCAGCAGTTTAAGGGGGCAGGGCCCCTACGAGCAGTACTTC.

Remarks on this clonotype: At one end the junction does not follow the germline gene, possibly because of a read error. The gene calls are TRBV6-1 and TRBJ2-7; possible D gene TRBD1, 6 bases. CDR1 is MNHNS, CDR2 SASEGT, per germline. CDR3 length: 14 amino acids. The CDR3 loop is CTSSEAQGYYEQYF. The CDR3 DNA is TGTACCAGCAGTGAAGCGCAGGGGTACTACGAGCAGTACTTC.

The rearrangement uses TRBV6-5 and TRBJ1-6, with 7 bases identical to TRBD1. V was pared by 5 bases and J by 7 bases, with 5 bases of the junction left unmatched. Per the germline V gene, CDR1 is MNHEY and CDR2 is SVGAGI. This CDR3 contains 14 residues. As DNA, the CDR3 is TGTGCCAGCAGTCGGGACAGATCGAATTCACCCCTCCACTTT. Protein product: CASSRDRSNSPLHF.

At least ten counts were recorded for this clonotype. V and J are TRBV6-5 and TRBJ2-5; D is perhaps TRBD2 (6 bases). Germline V gene data show CDR1 as MNHEY and CDR2 as SVGAGI. V was shortened by 6 bases and J by 5 bases, with 10 bases between the two germline ends. The CDR3 is made up of 12 amino acids. CDR3: CASRTSGETQYF. CDR3 DNA sequence: TGTGCCAGCAGGACTAGTGGCGAGACCCAGTACTTC.

This clonotype is a singleton in its sample. The DNA for the CDR3 is TGTGCCAGCAGTTTAAGGGGTAGCGGGGGGGCGACAGATACGCAGTATTTT. Its protein product is CASSLRGSGGATDTQYF. The V call is TRBV27, the J call TRBJ2-3; TRBD2 aligns across 11 bases. The CDR3 sequence is 17 residues long. V trimming: 2 bases; J trimming: 3 bases; junction bases outside the gene matches: 7. The germline V gene has CDR1 MNHEY and CDR2 SMNVEV (reference sequence).

The rearrangement joins TRBV18 to TRBJ2-5; D gene ambiguous. The closer fit of TRBJ2-7 to the DNA end suggests the J call may be wrong. The CDR3 consists of 15 residues. Germline assignment: CDR1 KGHSH and CDR2 LQKENI. DNA of the CDR3: TGTGCCAGCTCACCCGGGCTGCAACAAGGGCGCGAGCAGTACTTC. This codes for CASSPGLQQGREQYF.